This is a list of T cell receptor beta chains from one sample in a study of blood T cell repertoires in COVID-19. Produced via immunoSEQ multiplex PCR; TCRdb's table is partial and in-frame only. The sample has approximately 170,000 clones; more than 75% are singletons. Sequencing was done on a sample of peripheral blood. The receptors come from a man in his 60s with active or convalescent COVID-19. Both conserved end residues are part of each CDR3. D genes are given only for firm matches.

J: TRBJ2-3; D: TRBD1; V: TRBV3-1/TRBV3-2; CDR3: CASSQAGQGTDTQYF; DNA: TGTGCCAGCAGCCAAGCGGGACAGGGAACAGATACGCAGTATTTT
J: TRBJ1-1; D: TRBD1; V: TRBV6-5; CDR3: CASSLGQGRGAEAFF; DNA: TGTGCCAGCAGTTTGGGACAGGGACGAGGTGCTGAAGCTTTCTTT
J: TRBJ2-1; D: TRBD1; V: TRBV5-1; CDR3: CASSLGQGFNEQFF; DNA: TGCGCCAGCAGCTTGGGACAGGGTTTCAATGAGCAGTTCTTC
J: TRBJ1-1; D: NA; V: TRBV4-1; CDR3: CASSQAGPGGRRAFF; DNA: TGCGCCAGCAGCCAAGCCGGCCCTGGGGGGAGGAGAGCTTTCTTT
J: TRBJ1-5; D: TRBD1; V: TRBV6-7; CDR3: CASSYRQGFSNQPQHF; DNA: TGTGCCAGCAGTTACCGACAGGGGTTTAGCAATCAGCCCCAGCATTTT
J: TRBJ1-5; D: NA; V: TRBV19; CDR3: CASSMGANQPQHF; DNA: TGTGCCAGTAGTATGGGAGCGAATCAGCCCCAGCATTTT
J: TRBJ1-2; D: NA; V: TRBV30; CDR3: CAQEEQTNYGYTF; DNA: TGTGCCCAGGAAGAGCAGACTAACTATGGCTACACCTTC
J: TRBJ1-1; D: TRBD1; V: TRBV18; CDR3: CASLSETGGTEAFF; DNA: TGTGCCAGCTTATCTGAAACAGGGGGCACTGAAGCTTTCTTT
J: TRBJ1-1; D: NA; V: TRBV5-1; CDR3: CASSTSMNTEAFF; DNA: TGCGCCAGCAGCACTAGCATGAACACTGAAGCTTTCTTT
J: TRBJ2-1; D: NA; V: TRBV5-1; CDR3: CASSSGTPGAEQFF; DNA: TGCGCCAGCAGCTCCGGGACACCCGGCGCCGAGCAGTTCTTC
J: TRBJ1-1; D: NA; V: TRBV21-1; CDR3: CASSFRGTEAFF; DNA: TGTGCCAGCAGCTTCCGGGGCACTGAAGCTTTCTTT
J: TRBJ2-7; D: NA; V: TRBV6-1; CDR3: CASSEAVGQLRDEQYF; DNA: TGTGCCAGCAGTGAAGCGGTCGGACAGCTTCGGGACGAGCAGTACTTC
J: TRBJ2-1; D: TRBD1; V: TRBV24-1; CDR3: CAPNLSGTDIINEQFF; DNA: TGTGCCCCGAATCTATCCGGGACAGATATTATCAATGAGCAGTTCTTC
J: TRBJ2-1; D: TRBD2; V: TRBV7-9; CDR3: CASSLGAGGPVNEQFF; DNA: TGTGCCAGCAGCTTAGGGGCGGGAGGGCCTGTCAATGAGCAGTTCTTC
J: TRBJ2-1; D: NA; V: TRBV2; CDR3: CASSGDYNEQFF; DNA: TGTGCCAGCTCCGGGGACTACAATGAGCAGTTCTTC
J: TRBJ2-7; D: TRBD2; V: TRBV29-1; CDR3: CSVGWERETSYEQYF; DNA: TGCAGCGTGGGTTGGGAGCGGGAGACCTCCTACGAGCAGTACTTC
J: TRBJ1-4; D: TRBD1; V: TRBV30; CDR3: CAWSVRTGMVEKLFF; DNA: TGTGCCTGGAGTGTAAGGACAGGGATGGTTGAAAAACTGTTTTTT
J: TRBJ2-1; D: NA; V: TRBV5-4; CDR3: CASSAGLYNEQFF; DNA: TGTGCCAGCAGCGCTGGACTCTACAATGAGCAGTTCTTC
J: TRBJ2-7; D: TRBD2; V: TRBV24-1; CDR3: CATSDGEGYEQYF; DNA: TGTGCCACCAGTGACGGGGAGGGGTACGAGCAGTACTTC
J: TRBJ2-5; D: TRBD1; V: TRBV7-2; CDR3: CASSSDRGQETQYF; DNA: TGTGCCAGCAGCTCCGACAGGGGGCAAGAGACCCAGTACTTC